A selection of T cell receptor beta chains follows, all from one sample in a study of Graves' ophthalmopathy and Graves' hyperthyroidism. TCRdb fed the multiplex PCR reads into MiXCR, producing one record per CDR3 protein. The top ten clones hold over 2.5% of a sample with 660,000 or so distinct CDR3 sequences, over 40% of them seen once. Specimen: peripheral blood. The receptors originated from an adult man with Graves' ophthalmopathy. The CDR3 runs from the conserved cysteine through the conserved F or W. A D gene is named only where the DNA matches it firmly. A clone size is listed for some rows: how often the clone was seen (once, few, many), or a class if it is expanded.

abundance: many; len: 15; d_gene: .; v_gene: TRBV7-8; j_gene: TRBJ2-2; CDR3aa: CASSDRQVGSGELFF; CDR3nt: TGTGCCAGCAGTGATAGACAGGTTGGGTCCGGGGAGCTGTTTTTT
abundance: many; len: 15; d_gene: .; v_gene: TRBV7-9; j_gene: TRBJ1-3; CDR3aa: CASSLTGSTGNTIYF; CDR3nt: TGTGCCAGCAGCCTCACCGGGTCAACTGGAAACACCATATATTTT
abundance: many; len: 15; d_gene: TRBD1; v_gene: TRBV5-1; j_gene: TRBJ1-4; CDR3aa: CASSLEADRGNRLFF; CDR3nt: TGCGCCAGCAGCTTGGAAGCGGACAGGGGGAATAGACTGTTTTTT
abundance: few; len: 13; d_gene: TRBD1; v_gene: TRBV11-2; j_gene: TRBJ2-6; CDR3aa: CASSQDRANVLTF; CDR3nt: TGTGCCAGCAGCCAGGACAGGGCTAACGTCCTGACTTTC
abundance: .; len: 15; d_gene: TRBD1; v_gene: TRBV10-3; j_gene: TRBJ1-2; CDR3aa: CAISESRDRAYGYTF; CDR3nt: TGTGCCATCAGTGAGTCCCGGGACAGGGCCTATGGCTACACCTTC
abundance: .; len: 10; d_gene: .; v_gene: TRBV29-1; j_gene: TRBJ2-2; CDR3aa: CSPGDGELFF; CDR3nt: TGCAGCCCTGGGGACGGGGAGCTGTTTTTT
abundance: .; len: 16; d_gene: TRBD2; v_gene: TRBV2; j_gene: TRBJ2-5; CDR3aa: CASSSAVAGGTETQYF; CDR3nt: TGTGCCAGCAGTTCAGCAGTAGCGGGGGGTACAGAGACCCAGTACTTC
abundance: many; len: 12; d_gene: TRBD2; v_gene: TRBV5-1; j_gene: TRBJ2-7; CDR3aa: CASSFGEGEQYF; CDR3nt: TGCGCCAGCAGCTTCGGGGAGGGCGAGCAGTACTTC
abundance: few; len: 13; d_gene: .; v_gene: TRBV27; j_gene: TRBJ1-1; CDR3aa: CASSYLRETEAFF; CDR3nt: TGTGCCAGCAGTTATCTCAGGGAGACTGAAGCTTTCTTT
abundance: many; len: 15; d_gene: .; v_gene: TRBV6-6; j_gene: TRBJ1-2; CDR3aa: CASSRTQDRSYGYTF; CDR3nt: TGTGCCAGCAGCCGCACACAAGACAGAAGCTATGGCTACACCTTC
abundance: few; len: 14; d_gene: .; v_gene: TRBV5-1; j_gene: TRBJ1-4; CDR3aa: CASSFGSHNEKLFF; CDR3nt: TGCGCCAGCAGCTTTGGGTCTCATAATGAAAAACTGTTTTTT
abundance: .; len: 13; d_gene: .; v_gene: TRBV29-1; j_gene: TRBJ2-5; CDR3aa: CSLAPGGEETQYF; CDR3nt: TGCAGCTTAGCGCCTGGGGGTGAGGAGACCCAGTACTTC
abundance: .; len: 15; d_gene: TRBD1; v_gene: TRBV12-3/TRBV12-4; j_gene: TRBJ2-6; CDR3aa: CASSPTGGGANVLTF; CDR3nt: TGTGCCAGCAGTCCTACAGGGGGTGGGGCCAACGTCCTGACTTTC
abundance: .; len: 16; d_gene: TRBD2; v_gene: TRBV11-2; j_gene: TRBJ2-7; CDR3aa: CASSLVSGLASYDQYF; CDR3nt: TGTGCCAGCAGCTTAGTTTCCGGACTAGCGTCCTACGACCAGTACTTC
abundance: many; len: 13; d_gene: .; v_gene: TRBV19; j_gene: TRBJ1-2; CDR3aa: CASSVDPMRGYTF; CDR3nt: TGTGCCAGTAGTGTCGACCCTATGAGAGGCTACACCTTC
abundance: .; len: 14; d_gene: .; v_gene: TRBV7-2; j_gene: TRBJ2-2; CDR3aa: CASSLDGETRELFF; CDR3nt: TGTGCCAGCAGCTTAGATGGGGAGACCAGGGAGCTGTTTTTT
abundance: many; len: 13; d_gene: .; v_gene: TRBV24-1; j_gene: TRBJ2-7; CDR3aa: CATSEGSLDEQYF; CDR3nt: TGTGCCACCAGTGAGGGGAGTTTGGACGAGCAGTACTTC
abundance: .; len: 14; d_gene: TRBD1; v_gene: TRBV10-3; j_gene: TRBJ2-7; CDR3aa: CASSQIQGAGEQYF; CDR3nt: TGTGCCAGCAGTCAGATACAGGGGGCGGGCGAGCAGTACTTC
abundance: many; len: 12; d_gene: .; v_gene: TRBV6-5; j_gene: TRBJ1-4; CDR3aa: CASSYEGGKLFF; CDR3nt: TGTGCCAGCAGTTACGAGGGGGGCAAACTGTTTTTT
abundance: many; len: 15; d_gene: TRBD1; v_gene: TRBV9; j_gene: TRBJ2-5; CDR3aa: CASSGYGQAVETQYF; CDR3nt: TGTGCCAGCAGCGGTTATGGACAGGCGGTGGAGACCCAGTACTTC
abundance: few; len: 17; d_gene: TRBD2; v_gene: TRBV7-2; j_gene: TRBJ2-2; CDR3aa: CASCVTSGSWDTGELFF; CDR3nt: TGTGCCAGCTGTGTTACTAGCGGGAGTTGGGACACCGGGGAGCTGTTTTTT
abundance: .; len: 15; d_gene: TRBD1; v_gene: TRBV4-1; j_gene: TRBJ1-3; CDR3aa: CASTLTGASGNTIYF; CDR3nt: TGCGCCAGCACTCTTACAGGGGCAAGTGGAAACACCATATATTTT
abundance: many; len: 16; d_gene: TRBD1; v_gene: TRBV7-9; j_gene: TRBJ1-2; CDR3aa: CASSPMRDSTNYGYTF; CDR3nt: TGTGCCAGCAGCCCGATGAGGGACAGCACTAACTATGGCTACACCTTC
abundance: few; len: 17; d_gene: .; v_gene: TRBV7-2; j_gene: TRBJ1-2; CDR3aa: CASSHIKGSPPNYGYTF; CDR3nt: TGTGCCAGCAGCCATATTAAGGGCAGTCCCCCCAACTATGGCTACACCTTC
abundance: .; len: 16; d_gene: TRBD2; v_gene: TRBV7-2; j_gene: TRBJ2-3; CDR3aa: CASSLILAGGTDTQYF; CDR3nt: TGTGCCAGCAGCTTAATTCTAGCGGGGGGCACAGATACGCAGTATTTT
abundance: .; len: 12; d_gene: TRBD1; v_gene: TRBV20-1; j_gene: TRBJ2-7; CDR3aa: CSMGQGSYEQYF; CDR3nt: TGCAGCATGGGACAGGGCTCCTACGAGCAGTACTTC
abundance: .; len: 16; d_gene: TRBD1; v_gene: TRBV7-2; j_gene: TRBJ2-7; CDR3aa: CASSPQGAGISYEQYF; CDR3nt: TGTGCCAGCAGCCCTCAGGGGGCAGGGATCTCCTACGAGCAGTACTTC
abundance: .; len: 16; d_gene: .; v_gene: TRBV7-3; j_gene: TRBJ2-5; CDR3aa: CASSQVGGNSQETQYF; CDR3nt: TGCGCCAGCAGCCAAGTAGGGGGGAACAGCCAAGAGACCCAGTACTTC
abundance: many; len: 14; d_gene: .; v_gene: TRBV13; j_gene: TRBJ2-5; CDR3aa: CASSHVGVQETQYF; CDR3nt: TGTGCCAGCAGCCATGTGGGGGTTCAAGAGACCCAGTACTTC
abundance: .; len: 15; d_gene: TRBD1; v_gene: TRBV15; j_gene: TRBJ2-5; CDR3aa: CATSSIWTGRYEQYF; CDR3nt: TGTGCCACCAGCAGTATCTGGACAGGGAGATATGAGCAGTACTTC
abundance: .; len: 15; d_gene: .; v_gene: TRBV25-1; j_gene: TRBJ2-5; CDR3aa: CASRGRQGGQETQYF; CDR3nt: TGTGCCAGCAGAGGCCGACAGGGAGGCCAAGAGACCCAGTACTTC
abundance: .; len: 12; d_gene: .; v_gene: TRBV25-1; j_gene: TRBJ2-7; CDR3aa: CARGDTTYEQYF; CDR3nt: TGTGCTAGAGGGGACACCACCTACGAGCAGTACTTC
abundance: many; len: 14; d_gene: .; v_gene: TRBV9; j_gene: TRBJ2-7; CDR3aa: CASSVGAGTYEQYF; CDR3nt: TGTGCCAGCAGCGTAGGGGCAGGGACCTACGAGCAGTACTTC
abundance: .; len: 15; d_gene: TRBD1; v_gene: TRBV7-2; j_gene: TRBJ1-2; CDR3aa: CAWRYTGAPNYGYTF; CDR3nt: TGTGCCTGGAGATATACAGGGGCGCCTAACTATGGCTACACCTTC
abundance: many; len: 13; d_gene: TRBD1; v_gene: TRBV10-3; j_gene: TRBJ1-6; CDR3aa: CAIQGAYNSPLHF; CDR3nt: TGTGCCATTCAGGGGGCGTATAATTCACCCCTCCACTTT
abundance: .; len: 11; d_gene: .; v_gene: TRBV29-1; j_gene: TRBJ1-2; CDR3aa: CSVAKRESYTF; CDR3nt: TGCAGCGTTGCGAAGCGGGAGTCCTACACCTTC
abundance: once; len: 15; d_gene: TRBD1; v_gene: TRBV19; j_gene: TRBJ1-4; CDR3aa: CASSATGTGGEKLFF; CDR3nt: TGTGCCAGTAGTGCGACCGGGACAGGGGGGGAAAAACTGTTTTTT
abundance: many; len: 12; d_gene: .; v_gene: TRBV7-8; j_gene: TRBJ1-5; CDR3aa: CASSPGLQPQHF; CDR3nt: TGTGCCAGCAGCCCTGGGCTACAGCCCCAGCATTTT
abundance: .; len: 13; d_gene: .; v_gene: TRBV20-1; j_gene: TRBJ2-7; CDR3aa: CSAALLTNYEQYF; CDR3nt: TGCAGTGCTGCCCTTTTGACTAACTACGAGCAGTACTTC
abundance: .; len: 15; d_gene: .; v_gene: TRBV2; j_gene: TRBJ2-2; CDR3aa: CASSPPLGNTGELFF; CDR3nt: TGTGCCAGCTCACCACCCTTGGGGAACACCGGGGAGCTGTTTTTT
abundance: many; len: 15; d_gene: TRBD1; v_gene: TRBV19; j_gene: TRBJ2-7; CDR3aa: CASSMTGTGFYEQYF; CDR3nt: TGTGCCAGTAGTATGACCGGGACAGGGTTTTACGAGCAGTACTTC
abundance: .; len: 18; d_gene: TRBD2; v_gene: TRBV5-1; j_gene: TRBJ2-3; CDR3aa: CASSLEGLAGGITDTQYF; CDR3nt: TGCGCCAGCAGCTTGGAAGGACTAGCGGGAGGAATCACAGATACGCAGTATTTT
abundance: .; len: 14; d_gene: TRBD1; v_gene: TRBV10-3; j_gene: TRBJ1-5; CDR3aa: CAIGKTGLDQPQHF; CDR3nt: TGTGCCATCGGAAAGACAGGGTTAGATCAGCCCCAGCATTTT
abundance: .; len: 13; d_gene: TRBD1; v_gene: TRBV10-3; j_gene: TRBJ2-7; CDR3aa: CASSEENRGEQYF; CDR3nt: TGTGCCAGCAGTGAAGAAAACAGGGGCGAGCAGTACTTC
abundance: .; len: 15; d_gene: TRBD1; v_gene: TRBV20-1; j_gene: TRBJ2-7; CDR3aa: CSARDRTGSRYEQYF; CDR3nt: TGCAGTGCTAGAGACCGGACAGGTTCCCGCTACGAGCAGTACTTC
abundance: many; len: 17; d_gene: TRBD2; v_gene: TRBV2; j_gene: TRBJ2-7; CDR3aa: CASSIKGAGGSRYEQYF; CDR3nt: TGTGCCAGCAGTATAAAGGGAGCGGGGGGATCAAGGTACGAGCAGTACTTC
abundance: many; len: 16; d_gene: TRBD2; v_gene: TRBV20-1; j_gene: TRBJ2-5; CDR3aa: CSASPESGGDRETQYF; CDR3nt: TGCAGTGCTAGTCCGGAGAGCGGGGGGGATCGAGAGACCCAGTACTTC